Listed below are T cell receptor beta chains from one sample, sequenced in a study of T cell repertoires in ileal Crohn's disease. Only in-frame clones appear in the TCRdb table, and some are missing; sequencing was by immunoSEQ multiplex PCR. In the table there are around 10,000 clones, 65% to 85% of which are singletons. The specimen sequenced was ileal tissue. These TCRs come from an adult with Crohn's disease. The CDR3 runs from the conserved cysteine through the conserved F or W. The D gene is left open where the match is weak. Size values are once, few and many counts, or a class for expanded clones, and some rows have none.

TRBV6-1,.,TRBJ2-3,.,CASSPERGDTQYF,TGTGCCAGCTCCCCAGAAAGGGGAGATACGCAGTATTTT
TRBV27,TRBD2,TRBJ2-2,.,CASSLFGGVGELFF,TGTGCCAGCAGTTTATTCGGGGGGGTAGGGGAGCTGTTTTTT
TRBV5-1,TRBD1,TRBJ2-7,.,CASSYSPGQSSYEQYF,TGCGCCAGCAGCTACTCCCCGGGACAGAGCTCCTACGAGCAGTACTTC
TRBV2,.,TRBJ1-1,.,CASSLTGHTEAFF,TGTGCCAGCAGTTTGACAGGTCACACTGAAGCTTTCTTT
TRBV7-6,TRBD1,TRBJ1-4,.,CASSLRPGQGAEKLFF,TGTGCCAGCAGCTTAAGACCGGGACAGGGGGCTGAAAAACTGTTTTTT
TRBV2,TRBD2,TRBJ2-7,.,CASSGTSGYEQYF,TGTGCCAGCAGTGGGACTAGCGGTTACGAGCAGTACTTC
TRBV5-1,TRBD1,TRBJ1-4,.,CASSLGGGAGEKLFF,TGCGCCAGCAGCTTAGGAGGGGGCGCGGGGGAAAAACTGTTTTTT
TRBV7-6,.,TRBJ2-5,.,CASLPVPLAETQYF,TGTGCCAGCCTCCCTGTACCGTTGGCAGAGACCCAGTACTTC
TRBV30,TRBD1,TRBJ1-4,.,CAWRLRDRDEKLFF,TGTGCCTGGAGGCTCCGGGACAGGGATGAAAAACTGTTTTTT
TRBV30,TRBD1,TRBJ1-6,.,CAWVGQGVNSPLHF,TGTGCCTGGGTGGGACAGGGGGTAAATTCACCCCTCCACTTT
TRBV4-2,TRBD2,TRBJ2-3,.,CASSQALAGGTDTQYF,TGTGCCAGCAGCCAGGCTCTAGCGGGTGGCACAGATACGCAGTATTTT
TRBV28,.,TRBJ1-2,.,CASGIGGAGYTF,TGTGCCAGCGGCATAGGAGGGGCCGGCTACACCTTC
TRBV12-5,TRBD2,TRBJ2-2,.,CASGLVRGDRYNTGELFF,TGTGCTAGTGGTTTGGTACGGGGGGACCGGTATAACACCGGGGAGCTGTTTTTT
TRBV4-1,TRBD1,TRBJ1-1,.,CASSQGRGQGTTEAFF,TGCGCCAGCAGCCAGGGCCGAGGACAGGGGACCACTGAAGCTTTCTTT
TRBV7-2,.,TRBJ1-1,.,CASSFSGTNTEAFF,TGTGCCAGCAGCTTCTCAGGAACGAACACTGAAGCTTTCTTT
TRBV12-5,TRBD2,TRBJ2-7,few,CASGLSGGTHEQYF,TGTGCTAGTGGTTTGTCGGGGGGGACCCACGAGCAGTACTTC
TRBV7-9,TRBD1,TRBJ1-6,.,CASSPQGQALISPLHF,TGTGCCAGCAGCCCCCAGGGACAGGCTTTGATTTCACCCCTCCACTTT
TRBV6-5,.,TRBJ1-2,.,CASSYSRVHGYTF,TGTGCCAGCAGTTACTCCCGGGTCCATGGCTACACCTTC
TRBV19,.,TRBJ1-1,.,CASRGPSLNTEAFF,TGTGCCAGTAGGGGGCCCTCATTGAACACTGAAGCTTTCTTT
TRBV5-6,.,TRBJ1-1,.,CASSFDPGGTEAFF,TGTGCCAGCAGCTTCGATCCAGGAGGCACTGAAGCTTTCTTT
TRBV5-1,TRBD1,TRBJ2-1,few,CASSPTGGTYNEQFF,TGCGCCAGCAGTCCTACAGGGGGTACCTACAATGAGCAGTTCTTC
TRBV11-2,TRBD1,TRBJ2-7,.,CASSPGPGGEYEQYF,TGTGCCAGCAGCCCGGGGCCAGGGGGCGAATACGAGCAGTACTTC
TRBV6-5,TRBD1,TRBJ2-7,.,CASSRGQFYEQYF,TGTGCCAGCAGTAGGGGACAGTTCTACGAGCAGTACTTC
TRBV11-1,.,TRBJ1-1,once,CASSFLPGAEAFF,TGTGCCAGCAGCTTCCTCCCAGGGGCTGAAGCTTTCTTT
TRBV5-4,.,TRBJ2-7,.,CASSLDRAYEQYF,TGTGCCAGCAGCTTGGACAGGGCCTACGAGCAGTACTTC
TRBV28,TRBD1,TRBJ2-7,.,CASSLEGARYEQYF,TGTGCCAGCAGTTTAGAGGGGGCCAGGTACGAGCAGTACTTC
TRBV4-2,.,TRBJ2-5,few,CASSQDPLFETQYF,TGTGCCAGCAGCCAAGATCCTCTCTTCGAGACCCAGTACTTC
TRBV2,TRBD1,TRBJ2-7,.,CASTLTGTYEQYF,TGTGCCAGCACCCTGACAGGGACCTACGAGCAGTACTTC
TRBV2,.,TRBJ2-5,.,CASSENAGVQETQYF,TGTGCCAGCAGTGAGAACGCAGGGGTCCAAGAGACCCAGTACTTC
TRBV11-2,TRBD2,TRBJ2-7,.,CASSQLAGGVSEQYF,TGTGCCAGCAGCCAACTAGCGGGAGGAGTTTCCGAGCAGTACTTC
TRBV6-6,TRBD1,TRBJ2-7,.,CASRRRGQNYEQYF,TGTGCCAGCAGACGAAGGGGGCAGAATTACGAGCAGTACTTC
TRBV6-5,.,TRBJ2-1,.,CASSPDSHSYNEQFF,TGTGCCAGCAGCCCCGACTCCCACTCCTACAATGAGCAGTTCTTC
TRBV11-2,TRBD2,TRBJ2-7,.,CASESGLASYEQYF,TGTGCCAGCGAATCGGGACTAGCTTCGTACGAGCAGTACTTC
TRBV18,TRBD1,TRBJ1-5,.,CASSPDRGQPQHF,TGTGCCAGCTCACCGGACAGGGGTCAGCCCCAGCATTTT
TRBV6-1,TRBD1,TRBJ1-4,.,CASSESGTGFEKLFF,TGTGCCAGCAGCGAATCCGGGACAGGGTTTGAAAAACTGTTTTTT
TRBV27,.,TRBJ1-1,.,CATQQTGIWNTEAFF,TGTGCCACCCAACAAACAGGGATATGGAACACTGAAGCTTTCTTT
TRBV9,.,TRBJ2-1,.,CASSLSGDTYNEQFF,TGTGCCAGCAGCCTCTCCGGGGATACTTACAATGAGCAGTTCTTC
TRBV7-2,.,TRBJ1-2,few,CASSWMGRGYTF,TGTGCCAGCAGCTGGATGGGGAGAGGCTACACCTTC
TRBV9,TRBD2,TRBJ2-1,.,CASRPGTMDNEQFF,TGTGCCAGCAGGCCCGGGACTATGGACAATGAGCAGTTCTTC
TRBV30,TRBD2,TRBJ2-7,.,CAWSLGLAYEQYF,TGTGCCTGGAGTCTGGGACTAGCCTACGAGCAGTACTTC
TRBV7-8,.,TRBJ1-1,.,CASSRLPGGTEAFF,TGTGCCAGCAGCCGGCTCCCGGGAGGCACTGAAGCTTTCTTT
TRBV6-1,.,TRBJ1-2,.,CASRDRINYGYTF,TGTGCCAGCAGGGACAGAATCAACTATGGCTACACCTTC
TRBV5-1,.,TRBJ2-7,once,CASSYSGQRYEQYF,TGCGCCAGCAGCTACTCAGGGCAACGGTACGAGCAGTACTTC
TRBV4-2,TRBD2,TRBJ2-3,.,CASSQDKLAGETDTQYF,TGTGCCAGCAGCCAAGATAAACTAGCGGGAGAAACAGATACGCAGTATTTT
TRBV30,TRBD1,TRBJ2-1,.,CALVPGQGARYNEQFF,TGTGCCCTCGTCCCGGGACAGGGGGCGCGGTACAATGAGCAGTTCTTC